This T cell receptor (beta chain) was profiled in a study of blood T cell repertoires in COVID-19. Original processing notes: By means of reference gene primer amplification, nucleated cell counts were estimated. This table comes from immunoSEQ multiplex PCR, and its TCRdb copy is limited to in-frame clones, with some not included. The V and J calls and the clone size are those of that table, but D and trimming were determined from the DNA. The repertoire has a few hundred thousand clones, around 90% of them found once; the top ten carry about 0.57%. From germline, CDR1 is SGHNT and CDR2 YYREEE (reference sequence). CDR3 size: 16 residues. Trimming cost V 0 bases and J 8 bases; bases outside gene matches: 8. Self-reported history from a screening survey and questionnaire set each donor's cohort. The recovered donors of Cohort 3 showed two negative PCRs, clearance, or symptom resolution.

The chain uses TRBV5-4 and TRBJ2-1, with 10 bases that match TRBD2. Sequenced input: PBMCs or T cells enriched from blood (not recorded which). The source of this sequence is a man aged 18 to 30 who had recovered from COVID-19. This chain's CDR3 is CASSLVASGRGHEQFF. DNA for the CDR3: TGTGCCAGCAGCTTGGTGGCTAGCGGGAGAGGGCATGAGCAGTTCTTC.